The 3 T cell receptor beta chains presented below share a single source sample, sequenced in a study of T cells after yellow fever vaccination. MiXCR was run by TCRdb on the 5' RACE reads, yielding one entry per CDR3 protein. The top ten clones hold around 0.49% of a sample with 200,000 to 300,000 distinct CDR3 sequences, 10% to 15% of them seen once. Here the sequenced sample was CD4+ T cells sorted from PBMCs, taken 45 days after the yellow fever booster vaccination. Source of these receptors: a man aged 25-45 years who received the YFV17D yellow fever vaccine.

The rearrangement joins TRBV19 to TRBJ2-1; 7 bases are a match to TRBD1. The trim removed 2 bases at V and 3 bases at J, leaving 7 bases unmatched. The CDR3 is 16 amino acids. Germline V gene lookup returns CDR1 LNHDA and CDR2 SQIVND (reference sequence). The CDR3 DNA follows: TGTGCCAGTAGTATAATATTGGGGACAGACTACAATGAGCAGTTCTTC. This gives the protein CASSIILGTDYNEQFF.

This rearrangement joins TRBV7-9 to TRBJ2-3; 8 nucleotides align to TRBD2. CDR1 is SEHNR and CDR2 is FQNEAQ in the germline V gene (reference sequence). J lost 0 bases, V lost 8 bases, and 4 bases had no gene match. The CDR3 has 14 amino acids. The CDR3 is CASGERESTDTQYF. The CDR3 DNA reads TGTGCCAGCGGGGAGCGGGAGAGCACAGATACGCAGTATTTT.

The V and J genes are TRBV20-1 and TRBJ2-3; 9 bases are shared with TRBD1. The CDR3 loop spans 17 amino acids. Germline V CDR1 and CDR2: DFQATT, SNEGSKA (reference sequence). V shed 5 bases, J shed 0 bases, and the junction held 12 bases outside the gene matches. The CDR3 region is CSALDRGRATSTDTQYF. The CDR3 nucleotides read TGCAGTGCTTTAGACAGGGGGAGGGCAACTAGCACAGATACGCAGTATTTT.